The source of this T cell receptor beta chain is a study of T cell responses to AZD1222 COVID-19 vaccine. Data came from immunoSEQ multiplex PCR; TCRdb stores just in-frame clones and leaves some out. The data contain 150,000 to 160,000 clones, roughly nine tenths of them singletons. The TCR sequence derives from an adult in good health. Sequenced material: peripheral blood, taken on day 0 of MenACWY control vaccination.

CDR3 in amino acids: CASSDITNGELFF. The CDR3 nucleotides are TGTGCCAGCAGTGACATAACTAACGGGGAGCTGTTTTTT. The J gene is TRBJ2-2, the V gene TRBV25-1; D is unresolved. V was cut by 3 bases and J by 7 bases, with 9 bases left in between. This CDR3 is built from 13 residues. The V gene's germline CDR1 is MGHDK and CDR2 SYGVNS.